This entry lists 17 T cell receptor beta chains sequenced from one sample in a study of regulatory T cells in long-lasting Graves disease. According to the study, TCR beta libraries were built with iRepertoire HTBI primers and CDR3-region Arm-PCR. Via MiXCR, TCRdb re-called the multiplex PCR reads, giving one row per CDR3 protein. The table includes some 400,000 distinct CDR3 sequences, under 15% detected once. Described time point: newly diagnosed GD, antithyroid drugs for less than 3 months. After RNA was extracted from PBMCs, the TCR library was made from it. This sample also appeared in a second study, on T cells in Graves' hyperthyroidism and ophthalmopathy.

The specimen was peripheral blood mononuclear cells (PBMCs), collected at new diagnosis, from a patient treated with antithyroid drugs. All receptors come from a woman younger than 45 with Graves disease.

There are a few counts of this clonotype. The chain has TRBV10-2 and TRBJ2-3, with TRBD1 as a possible D gene (5 bases). This CDR3 has 18 amino acids. V gave up 8 bases and J gave up 2 bases, with 26 bases separating them. CDR1 and CDR2 from the germline V gene are WSHSY and SAAADI. The CDR3 coding sequence is TGCGCCAGCTGGATTCAGGGTTTAGTAGGAAAGGTCACAGATACGCAGTATTTT. Protein: CASWIQGLVGKVTDTQYF.

A few counts support this clonotype. The rearrangement links TRBV5-1 to TRBJ1-2; the D is unclear. The CDR3 extends over 12 amino acids. The germline CDR1 and CDR2 sequences are SGHRS and YFSETQ. Trimming took off 2 bases at V and 4 bases at J, with 6 bases between the two ends. The CDR3 bases are TGCGCCAGCAGCTTAGAGTTCTATGGCTACACCTTC. Translation gives CASSLEFYGYTF.

A few counts support this clonotype. The chain couples TRBV4-1 to TRBJ2-7; D is ambiguous. Germline-derived CDR1 and CDR2 are MGHRA and YSYEKL. V lost 0 bases and J 3 bases, leaving 3 bases between the germline ends. The CDR3 contains 12 residues. CDR3 residues: CASSQDYYEQYF. CDR3 sequence (DNA): TGCGCCAGCAGCCAAGATTACTACGAGCAGTACTTC.

This clonotype appeared a few times. The chain links TRBV11-2 to TRBJ2-5; D uncertain. The J call may be wrong; the DNA end is better matched by TRBJ2-1. This CDR3 has 13 amino acids. In germline, CDR1 is SGHAT, CDR2 FQNNGV. The CDR3 protein is CASSQDGVYEQFF. The DNA for the CDR3 is TGTGCCAGCAGCCAAGATGGAGTCTATGAGCAGTTCTTC.

This clonotype was recorded a few times. This chain joins TRBV4-1 and TRBJ1-4; D may be TRBD1 (6 bases). This CDR3 is 16 amino acids long. Trimming removed 4 bases at V and 5 bases at J, with 17 bases between. Germline loops: CDR1 MGHRA, CDR2 YSYEKL. CDR3 protein: CASSPLYRVENEKLFF. CDR3 nucleotide sequence: TGCGCCAGCAGCCCGCTTTACAGGGTCGAAAATGAAAAACTGTTTTTT.

As to this clonotype: This may be a read error: a much more frequent sequence differs by one nucleotide. This chain's CDR3 is CASSYSASGSYEQYF. CDR3 nucleotide sequence: TGTGCCAGCAGTTACTCGGCTAGCGGGAGCTACGAGCAGTACTTC. J is TRBJ2-7 and V is TRBV10-3, with 10 bases identical to TRBD2. The germline V gene has CDR1 ENHRY and CDR2 SYGVKD. The CDR3 length is 15 residues.

This clonotype was counted many times. The chain uses TRBV6-1 and TRBJ2-7; no clear D. CDR1 and CDR2 (germline): MNHNS, SASEGT. V gave up 2 bases and J gave up 0 bases, with 11 bases separating them. This CDR3 comprises 15 residues. The chain's CDR3 is CASSESSGDSYEQYF. The CDR3 nucleotides are TGTGCCAGCAGTGAATCGTCAGGCGACTCCTACGAGCAGTACTTC.

This clonotype has at least ten counts. CDR3 sequence: CASTASSDEQFF. CDR3 nucleotide sequence: TGTGCCAGCACCGCATCCTCAGATGAGCAGTTCTTC. The V gene is TRBV28, the J gene TRBJ2-1; the D is unclear. CDR1 is MDHEN, CDR2 SYDVKM, per germline. V was shortened by 7 bases and J by 8 bases, with 12 bases between the two germline ends. This CDR3 comprises 12 residues.

This clonotype has a handful of counts. CDR3 sequence: CASSPGLGGYEQYF. The CDR3 DNA follows: TGTGCCAGCAGCCCTGGACTAGGAGGCTACGAGCAGTACTTC. The rearrangement joins TRBV5-6 to TRBJ2-7; 7 bases map to TRBD2. The trim removed 4 bases at V and 3 bases at J, leaving 7 bases unmatched. CDR3 length: 14 amino acids. Per germline, CDR1 SGHDT and CDR2 YYEEEE.

This clonotype was recorded at least ten times. The chain has TRBV6-1 and TRBJ2-7; D not resolved. CDR1 MNHNS and CDR2 SASEGT come from the germline V gene. CDR3 length: 13 amino acids. V dropped 7 bases and J dropped 4 bases, with 14 bases sitting between them. This chain's CDR3 is CASTVGRSYEQYF. The CDR3 DNA follows: TGTGCCAGCACCGTCGGGCGTTCATACGAGCAGTACTTC.

This chain connects TRBV5-1 to TRBJ2-2; 12 positions agree with TRBD2. J lost 6 bases, V lost 5 bases, and 5 bases had no gene match. The CDR3 loop spans 15 amino acids. CDR1 is SGHRS, CDR2 YFSETQ, per germline. CDR3 DNA sequence: TGCGCCAGCAGACGAGGGACTAGCGGGTCCGGGGAGCTGTTTTTT. This codes for CASRRGTSGSGELFF.

This clonotype was detected many times. The chain recombines TRBV20-1 with TRBJ2-7, with 13 bases aligning to TRBD2. The germline V gene has CDR1 DFQATT and CDR2 SNEGSKA (reference sequence). This CDR3 is built from 18 residues. V trimming: 0 bases; J trimming: 4 bases; junction bases outside the gene matches: 12. The CDR3 reads CSARDPLAGGPRVYEQYF. CDR3 nucleotide sequence: TGCAGTGCTAGAGATCCACTAGCGGGAGGGCCTCGGGTTTACGAGCAGTACTTC.

This clonotype showed up just a few times. The chain is built from TRBV15 and TRBJ2-3; the D call may be TRBD1 or TRBD2 (5 bases each). The ends were cut back, 3 bases at V and 4 bases at J, with 14 bases in the middle. Looked up from germline, CDR1 is LNHNV and CDR2 is YYDKDF (reference sequence). This CDR3 is built from 15 residues. In nucleotides, the CDR3 is TGTGCCACCAGCAGGGGTGGGGGTAGCGCAGATACGCAGTATTTT. It is translated as CATSRGGGSADTQYF.

The V gene is TRBV4-1, the J gene TRBJ1-5; TRBD1 is a possible D gene (6 bases). Germline V gene data show CDR1 as MGHRA and CDR2 as YSYEKL. V was cut by 4 bases and J by 6 bases, with 16 bases left in between. The CDR3 sequence is 15 residues long. DNA of the CDR3: TGCGCCAGCAGCCCCTATTCGGGGGCTAGTCAGCCCCAGCATTTT. Its translation is CASSPYSGASQPQHF.

This rearrangement joins TRBV20-1 to TRBJ2-1, with TRBD2 identical over 13 bases. The CDR3 sequence is 19 residues long. The V segment lost 0 bases and the J segment 5 bases; nucleotides outside the gene matches: 13. Germline V gene sequence: CDR1 DFQATT, CDR2 SNEGSKA (reference sequence). The CDR3 DNA sequence: TGCAGTGCTAGAGAGATGGGACTAGCGGGACCACTACCTGACAATGAGCAGTTCTTC. It encodes CSAREMGLAGPLPDNEQFF.

This clonotype was counted many times. The chain couples TRBV14 to TRBJ2-7; D call uncertain. Germline CDR1 SGHDN, CDR2 FVKESK. With 3 bases removed from V and 2 bases from J, the gap between germline ends came to 5 bases. CDR3 length: 12 amino acids. The CDR3 is CASSQEPYEQYF. CDR3 sequence (DNA): TGTGCCAGCAGCCAGGAACCCTACGAGCAGTACTTC.

This clonotype was seen only a few times. V usage is TRBV15 and J usage is TRBJ2-1; the match to TRBD2 covers 9 bases. CDR3 length equals 16 residues. V lost 1 base to trimming and J lost 10 bases; unmatched junction nucleotides: 11. Germline V CDR1 and CDR2: LNHNV, YYDKDF (reference sequence). The CDR3 here is CATSRVGREGPLEQFF. The CDR3 DNA follows: TGTGCCACCAGCAGAGTTGGGCGGGAGGGCCCTCTGGAGCAGTTCTTC.